Shown below are 9 T cell receptor beta chains from a single sample sequenced in a study of cytomegalovirus exposure and HLA in healthy donors. Method: immunoSEQ multiplex PCR; TCRdb's copy keeps in-frame clones and lacks some. The repertoire holds approximately 110,000 clones, around 94% seen once, with approximately 1.3% in the top ten. Sequencing was done on a sample of PBMCs. Every receptor here comes from a woman between 18 and 29 years old in good health and CMV-seronegative.

The rearrangement joins TRBV4-1 to TRBJ2-6, with D perhaps TRBD2 (6 bases). The germline V gene has CDR1 MGHRA and CDR2 YSYEKL. The CDR3 consists of 16 residues. Deletions cut 3 bases from V and 2 bases from J, with 11 bases between. The CDR3 DNA follows: TGCGCCAGCAGCCAGGGACTTCACCCTGGGGCCAACGTCCTGACTTTC. It is translated as CASSQGLHPGANVLTF.

The count of this clone is one. The chain combines TRBV6-5 with TRBJ2-5; D is possibly TRBD2 (7 bases). This CDR3 is built from 13 residues. V lost 8 bases and J 9 bases, leaving 19 bases between the germline ends. In germline, CDR1 is MNHEY, CDR2 SVGAGI. The CDR3 DNA reads as TGTGCCAGCTGGCGGGGGCCGACCGGGGCCCAGTACTTC. Protein product: CASWRGPTGAQYF.

The rearrangement links TRBV5-5 to TRBJ1-2; D perhaps matches TRBD1 (5 bases). From germline, CDR1 is SGHKS and CDR2 YYEKEE (reference sequence). The CDR3 has 12 residues. The ends were cut back, 4 bases at V and 7 bases at J, with 11 bases in the middle. As DNA, the CDR3 is TGTGCCAGCAGCCCCCGGACACGTGGCTACACCTTC. Translated, it gives CASSPRTRGYTF.

For the CDR3, the DNA is TGTGCCAGCAGCTTCCGAGGGGGACTAGCGGTAACCGGGGAGCTGTTTTTT. It translates to CASSFRGGLAVTGELFF. The chain is built from TRBV7-2 and TRBJ2-2; 11 nucleotides line up with TRBD2. This CDR3 has 17 residues. Trimming cost V 3 bases and J 5 bases; bases outside gene matches: 8. Looked up from germline, CDR1 is SGHTA and CDR2 is FQGNSA.

The chain carries TRBV30 and TRBJ2-5, with a tentative D call TRBD2 (6 bases). The V and J ends lost 4 bases and 6 bases respectively, with 18 bases between them. Germline CDR1 and CDR2: GTSNPN and SVGIG (reference sequence). CDR3 length: 14 amino acids. The CDR3 reads CAWTGRGSGKTQYF. The CDR3 DNA sequence: TGTGCCTGGACAGGGCGGGGTTCGGGGAAGACCCAGTACTTC.

In its sample, this clone was seen once. Other DNA sequences within the sample encode an identical CDR3. The V and J genes are TRBV9 and TRBJ1-5; no definite D call. This CDR3 comprises 14 residues. Germline CDR1 and CDR2: SGDLS and YYNGEE. The ends were cut back, 0 bases at V and 5 bases at J, with 9 bases in the middle. CDR3 protein: CASSVAGGHQPQHF. CDR3 bases: TGTGCCAGCAGCGTAGCCGGAGGGCATCAGCCCCAGCATTTT.

The rearrangement uses TRBV4-2 and TRBJ1-4; D unclear. The germline V gene encodes CDR1 LGHNA and CDR2 YNFKEQ. This CDR3 contains 15 residues. V dropped 0 bases and J dropped 4 bases, with 9 bases sitting between them. In DNA form, the CDR3 reads TGTGCCAGCAGCCAAGACATCGGGATTAATGAAAAACTGTTTTTT. It is translated as CASSQDIGINEKLFF.

For this clone: This same CDR3 is encoded by further DNA sequences in the sample. The V and J genes are TRBV19 and TRBJ2-1; D gene unclear. There are 13 residues in the CDR3. Trimming left V 3 bases short and J 4 bases short, with 7 bases between. CDR1 is LNHDA, CDR2 SQIVND, per germline (reference sequence). The CDR3 here is CASSIGPYNEQFF. The DNA of the CDR3 is TGTGCCAGTAGTATCGGTCCGTACAATGAGCAGTTCTTC.

The chain combines TRBV18 with TRBJ1-2, with 7 bases aligning to TRBD1. Looked up from germline, CDR1 is KGHSH and CDR2 is LQKENI. CDR3 length: 14 amino acids. Trimming took 3 bases from V and 1 from J; bases not matched to a gene: 2. This CDR3 reads CASSPRDSNYGYTF. CDR3 DNA sequence: TGTGCCAGCTCACCCCGGGACAGTAACTATGGCTACACCTTC.